A single sample is the source of the 29 T cell receptor beta chains below, sequenced in a study of cytomegalovirus exposure and HLA in healthy donors. The PCR made use of 60 Vbeta and 13 Jbeta primers. The protocol was immunoSEQ multiplex PCR, while the TCRdb copy is restricted to in-frame clones and leaves out a portion. The table for this sample gives about 150,000 clones. Sequencing was carried out using PBMCs. These receptors were obtained from a man younger than 45 in good health and CMV-seronegative.

V and J are TRBV18 and TRBJ1-6, with D possibly being TRBD1 (6 bases). The CDR3 is made up of 15 amino acids. Looked up from germline, CDR1 is KGHSH and CDR2 is LQKENI. Between the trimmed V and J ends, which lost 3 bases and 6 bases, there was a span of 12 bases. The CDR3 DNA sequence: TGTGCCAGCTCACCTTATCAGGGGCCTAATTCACCCCTCCACTTT. It translates to CASSPYQGPNSPLHF.

The V and J genes are TRBV6-1 and TRBJ1-4; 9 positions match TRBD1. The trim removed 6 bases at V and 5 bases at J, leaving 4 bases unmatched. The length of the CDR3 is 14 residues. Germline CDR1 reads MNHNS; CDR2 reads SASEGT. CDR3 protein: CASRGTGRNEKLFF. CDR3 DNA sequence: TGTGCCAGCAGGGGGACAGGGAGGAATGAAAAACTGTTTTTT.

The chain combines TRBV4-1 with TRBJ2-7, with TRBD2 identical over 12 bases. CDR3 length equals 16 residues. The germline CDR1 and CDR2 sequences are MGHRA and YSYEKL. V lost 4 bases and J lost 5; bases outside the gene matches: 9. The CDR3 loop is CASSLRVLAGGHEQYF. DNA for the CDR3: TGCGCCAGCAGCCTGAGGGTACTAGCGGGAGGTCACGAGCAGTACTTC.

V gene TRBV10-3 combines with J gene TRBJ2-7; the match to TRBD1 covers 9 bases. CDR3 length: 14 amino acids. Germline CDR1 and CDR2: ENHRY and SYGVKD. V gave up 5 bases and J gave up 5 bases; unmatched junction bases: 7. In DNA, the CDR3 is TGTGCCATCAGTCCCGGTCGGGACAGGGACGAGCAGTACTTC. This sequence encodes CAISPGRDRDEQYF.

J is TRBJ1-2 and V is TRBV5-4, with TRBD1 as a possible D gene (5 bases). Trimming cost V 0 bases and J 6 bases, with 15 bases left between them. Germline values: CDR1 SGHNT, CDR2 YYREEE (reference sequence). CDR3 length: 15 amino acids. CDR3 bases: TGTGCCAGCAGCTTGGAAAGAATCAGGGCCAATGGCTACACCTTC. Encoded protein: CASSLERIRANGYTF.

The V and J genes are TRBV6-6 and TRBJ2-5, with a weak D call TRBD2 (5 bases). TRBJ2-7 explains the end of the DNA better; the J call may be wrong. Germline lookup yields CDR1 MNHNY and CDR2 SVGAGI (reference sequence). The CDR3 loop spans 11 amino acids. The CDR3 coding sequence is TGTGCCACCAAGAGAGGGTACGAGCAGTACTTC. Translated, it gives CATKRGYEQYF.

The chain uses TRBV27 and TRBJ1-1; possibly TRBD1 for D (6 bases). This CDR3 is 13 amino acids long. Trimming stripped 4 bases from V and 2 bases from J, with 8 bases between. CDR1 and CDR2 (germline): MNHEY, SMNVEV (reference sequence). CDR3 in DNA: TGTGCCAGCAGTTCGGACAGTAACACTGAAGCTTTCTTT. Protein product: CASSSDSNTEAFF.

The rearrangement joins TRBV27 to TRBJ1-4, with 9 nucleotides matching TRBD1. CDR1 and CDR2 (germline): MNHEY, SMNVEV (reference sequence). Unmatched junction bases numbered 6, after V lost 3 bases and J lost 7 bases. The CDR3 is 15 amino acids. In DNA, the CDR3 is TGTGCCAGCAGTTTGAACAGGGGGCTGGGTGAAAAACTGTTTTTT. Protein product: CASSLNRGLGEKLFF.

The chain links TRBV7-3 to TRBJ2-2, with 9 positions matching TRBD1. Germline V lookup: CDR1 SGHTA, CDR2 FQGTGA. The CDR3 extends over 16 amino acids. V shed 1 base, J shed 1 base, and the junction held 1 base outside the gene matches. The CDR3 nucleotides read TGTGCCAGCAGCTTAAGGACAGGGGTGAACACCGGGGAGCTGTTTTTT. It codes for CASSLRTGVNTGELFF.

The CDR3 DNA reads TGCAGCGTTGGGGCCGGACAGCGAGTATATGGCTACACCTTC. Residues: CSVGAGQRVYGYTF. The chain combines TRBV29-1 with TRBJ1-2; D is perhaps TRBD1 (6 bases). V shed 4 bases and J shed 5 bases, with 17 bases lying between them. The length of the CDR3 is 14 residues. Germline assignment: CDR1 SQVTM and CDR2 ANQGSEA. Full variable domain (remainder filled in from reference TRBV29-1 and TRBJ1-2): SAVISQKPSRDICQRGTSLTIQCQVDSQVTMMFWYRQQPGQSLTLIATANQGSEATYESGFVIDKFPISRPNLTFSTLTVSNMSPEDSSIYLCSVGAGQRVYGYTFGSGTRLTVV.

The rearrangement joins TRBV11-3 to TRBJ2-1; the match to TRBD1 covers 11 bases. Per the germline V gene, CDR1 is SGHNT and CDR2 is YENEEA. V lost 5 bases to trimming and J lost 4 bases; unmatched junction nucleotides: 10. The CDR3 is 17 amino acids. Here the CDR3 DNA reads TGTGCCAGCAGCCCCCTCGGACAGGGGGCGAGTTACAATGAGCAGTTCTTC. Its translation is CASSPLGQGASYNEQFF. Looking up the rest from reference TRBV11-3 and TRBJ2-1 gives the full variable domain: EAGVVQSPRYKIIEKKQPVAFWCNPISGHNTLYWYLQNLGQGPELLIRYENEEAVDDSQLPKDRFSAERLKGVDSTLKIQPAELGDSAVYLCASSPLGQGASYNEQFFGPGTRLTVL.

The genes are TRBV6-1 and TRBJ2-2; D is unclear. V lost 4 bases and J 0 bases, leaving 15 bases between the germline ends. The CDR3 consists of 17 residues. Germline assignment: CDR1 MNHNS and CDR2 SASEGT. The CDR3 nucleotides are TGTGCCAGCAGTGGGAGACCCCGGTGGACGAACACCGGGGAGCTGTTTTTT. Protein: CASSGRPRWTNTGELFF.

This chain joins TRBV2 and TRBJ1-1; 8 nucleotides agree with TRBD1. V gave up 8 bases and J gave up 1 base; unmatched junction bases: 3. Germline CDR1 and CDR2: SNHLY and FYNNEI. The CDR3 covers 13 residues. CDR3 nucleotides: TGTGCCAGCCGAGGACAGGGGAACACTGAAGCTTTCTTT. It specifies CASRGQGNTEAFF.

V usage is TRBV29-1 and J usage is TRBJ1-2; perhaps TRBD1 as D (6 bases). This CDR3 region has 12 residues. CDR1 is SQVTM and CDR2 is ANQGSEA in the germline V gene. With 3 bases removed from V and 6 bases from J, the gap between germline ends came to 11 bases. The CDR3 DNA reads TGCAGCGTTGATGGAGGGGGGGATGGCTACACCTTC. Its translation is CSVDGGGDGYTF.

The chain combines TRBV30 with TRBJ1-2; D gene uncertain. V shed 0 bases and J shed 4 bases, with 6 bases lying between them. This CDR3 is 12 amino acids long. Germline V gene data show CDR1 as GTSNPN and CDR2 as SVGIG (reference sequence). The CDR3, as DNA: TGTGCCTGGAGTGTACGGTTCTATGGCTACACCTTC. Translated: CAWSVRFYGYTF.

This sequence joins TRBV18 and TRBJ1-5; D possibly corresponds to TRBD1 (5 bases). The CDR3 totals 14 residues. Germline lookup yields CDR1 KGHSH and CDR2 LQKENI. V shed 3 bases and J shed 10 bases, with 16 bases lying between them. This CDR3 reads CASSPSGRNAPQHF. The DNA of the CDR3 is TGTGCCAGCTCACCTTCAGGGCGAAATGCTCCCCAGCATTTT. Full variable domain (rest looked up from reference TRBV18 and TRBJ1-5): NAGVMQNPRHLVRRRGQEARLRCSPMKGHSHVYWYRQLPEEGLKFMVYLQKENIIDESGMPKERFSAEFPKEGPSILRIQQVVRGDSAAYFCASSPSGRNAPQHFGDGTRLSIL.

The V gene is TRBV10-2, the J gene TRBJ1-5; the D gene is possibly TRBD1 (6 bases). Trimming cost V 6 bases and J 4 bases, with 10 bases left between them. In germline, CDR1 is WSHSY, CDR2 SAAADI. The length of the CDR3 is 13 residues. The CDR3 protein is CASSRTENQPQHF. CDR3 sequence (DNA): TGCGCCAGCAGCAGGACAGAGAATCAGCCCCAGCATTTT.

The J gene is TRBJ2-5, the V gene TRBV9, with 8 bases matching TRBD1. This CDR3 comprises 17 residues. The germline CDR1 and CDR2 sequences are SGDLS and YYNGEE. V trimming: 2 bases; J trimming: 3 bases; junction bases outside the gene matches: 12. The CDR3 region has the DNA TGTGCCAGCAGCGTGAACCCCCGTCCGACAGGGGAAGAGACCCAGTACTTC. This codes for CASSVNPRPTGEETQYF.

The gene calls are TRBV27 and TRBJ2-7; the D is unclear. The CDR3 sequence is 13 residues long. Trimming took off 5 bases at V and 7 bases at J, with 15 bases between the two ends. Germline V CDR1 and CDR2: MNHEY, SMNVEV (reference sequence). CDR3 nucleotide sequence: TGTGCCAGCAGTCCCGCTCGGTACTTGGAGCAGTACTTC. Protein product: CASSPARYLEQYF.

The V gene is TRBV7-6, the J gene TRBJ2-1, with TRBD2 identical over 9 bases. Per the germline V gene, CDR1 is SGHVS and CDR2 is FNYEAQ. Trimming cost V 4 bases and J 4 bases; bases outside gene matches: 5. CDR3 size: 15 residues. In DNA form, the CDR3 reads TGTGCCAGCAGCTACTCGACTAGCGGATACAATGAGCAGTTCTTC. The encoded protein is CASSYSTSGYNEQFF.

The rearrangement joins TRBV6-5 to TRBJ2-3; TRBD2 might be the D (6 bases). Germline CDR1 is MNHEY and CDR2 is SVGAGI. The V end lost 0 bases, the J end lost 2 bases, and 12 bases lay between the germline ends. The length of the CDR3 is 16 residues. In DNA form, the CDR3 reads TGTGCCAGCAGTTACTCCACGGGAGACCCCACAGATACGCAGTATTTT. The encoded protein is CASSYSTGDPTDTQYF.

This sequence joins TRBV7-7 and TRBJ2-7; D possibly corresponds to TRBD2 (5 bases). V lost 1 base to trimming and J lost 6 bases, with 10 bases between them. This CDR3 region has 13 residues. The germline CDR1 and CDR2 sequences are SSHAT and FNYEAQ (reference sequence). CDR3 loop: CASSLGGLSEQYF. The CDR3 nucleotides are TGTGCCAGCAGCTTAGGAGGGTTGAGCGAGCAGTACTTC.

V usage is TRBV5-1 and J usage is TRBJ2-5; a possible D gene is TRBD1 (6 bases). The CDR3 is 15 amino acids. Germline CDR1 SGHRS, CDR2 YFSETQ. Trimming shortened V by 4 bases and J by 3 bases, and 16 bases separated the two germline ends. CDR3 sequence: CASSLGQGFEETQYF. CDR3 DNA sequence: TGCGCCAGCAGCCTGGGGCAGGGGTTCGAAGAGACCCAGTACTTC.

This chain connects TRBV18 to TRBJ2-1, with D possibly being TRBD2 (6 bases). The ends were cut back, 3 bases at V and 1 base at J, with 10 bases in the middle. CDR3 size: 15 residues. Germline loops: CDR1 KGHSH, CDR2 LQKENI. The DNA of the CDR3 is TGTGCCAGCTCACCTCCCGGGACTTCCTACAATGAGCAGTTCTTC. Translation gives CASSPPGTSYNEQFF.

V and J are TRBV5-4 and TRBJ1-2; tentatively, D is TRBD1 (6 bases). The V gene lost 7 bases and the J gene lost 6 bases, with 19 bases spanning the gap. The germline V gene has CDR1 SGHNT and CDR2 YYREEE (reference sequence). This CDR3 spans 14 amino acids. The CDR3 bases are TGTGCCAGCCCCTCCCCAGGGGCGGAAGATGGCTACACCTTC. It yields the protein CASPSPGAEDGYTF.

The chain joins TRBV5-4 to TRBJ1-2, with 9 bases that match TRBD1. From germline, CDR1 is SGHNT and CDR2 YYREEE (reference sequence). This CDR3 contains 17 residues. Losses at the gene ends were 3 bases for V and 7 bases for J; bases not matched to a gene: 16. CDR3 bases: TGTGCCAGCAGCTCCTTCCGGGACAGGGTTGGTGTGGGTGGCTACACCTTC. Protein: CASSSFRDRVGVGGYTF.

The chain uses TRBV11-2 and TRBJ1-3; no definite D call. The germline CDR1 and CDR2 sequences are SGHAT and FQNNGV. V lost 3 bases, J lost 0 bases, and 9 bases lay in between. CDR3 size: 15 residues. For the CDR3, the DNA is TGTGCCAGCAGCTTGTCTGGGAGCTCTGGAAACACCATATATTTT. Its translation: CASSLSGSSGNTIYF.

The gene calls are TRBV4-1 and TRBJ2-5; no clear D gene. This CDR3 has 14 residues. Between the trimmed V and J ends, which lost 2 bases and 5 bases, there was a span of 12 bases. Germline V CDR1 and CDR2: MGHRA, YSYEKL. The CDR3 DNA reads as TGCGCCAGCAGCCAACTAGGAAGCTTGGAGACCCAGTACTTC. The encoded protein is CASSQLGSLETQYF.

The genes are TRBV19 and TRBJ2-5, with 7 nucleotides matching TRBD2. The length of the CDR3 is 15 residues. Germline loops: CDR1 LNHDA, CDR2 SQIVND (reference sequence). V dropped 3 bases and J dropped 4; count of bases not matched to a gene: 8. CDR3 coding DNA: TGTGCCAGTAGTATCGAGGGCGGGAGAGGAGAGACCCAGTACTTC. Amino acid sequence: CASSIEGGRGETQYF.